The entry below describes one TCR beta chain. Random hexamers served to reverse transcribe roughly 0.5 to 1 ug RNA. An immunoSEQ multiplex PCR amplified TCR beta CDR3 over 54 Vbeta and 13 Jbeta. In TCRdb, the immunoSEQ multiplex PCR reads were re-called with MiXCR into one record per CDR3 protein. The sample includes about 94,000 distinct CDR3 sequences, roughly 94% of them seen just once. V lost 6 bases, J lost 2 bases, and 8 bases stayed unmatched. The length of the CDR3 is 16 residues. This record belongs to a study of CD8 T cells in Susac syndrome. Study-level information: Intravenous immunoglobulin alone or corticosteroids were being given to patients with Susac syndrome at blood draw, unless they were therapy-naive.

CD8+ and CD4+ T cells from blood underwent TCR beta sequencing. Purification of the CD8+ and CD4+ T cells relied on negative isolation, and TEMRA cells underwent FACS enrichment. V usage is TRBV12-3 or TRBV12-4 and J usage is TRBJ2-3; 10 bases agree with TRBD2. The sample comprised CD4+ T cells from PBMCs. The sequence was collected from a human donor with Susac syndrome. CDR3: CASSPPAGGFTDTQYF. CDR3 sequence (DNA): TGTGCCAGCAGCCCCCCAGCGGGGGGGTTCACAGATACGCAGTATTTT.